Listed below are T cell receptor beta chains from one sample, sequenced in a study of blood T cells in healthy people across ages. TCRdb itself ran the 5' RACE reads through MiXCR, one entry per CDR3 protein. In the table there are around 1.7 million distinct CDR3 sequences, approximately 28% of which are singletons. Sequencing was carried out using blood. Every receptor here comes from a woman aged 25 to 39 in good health. The CDR3 runs from the conserved cysteine through the conserved F or W. Fields, in order: clone size, D gene, J gene, V gene, CDR3 protein, CDR3 DNA. D genes are given only for firm matches. Size values are once, few and many counts, or a class for expanded clones, and some rows have none.

>-|TRBD2|TRBJ2-2|TRBV5-1
CASSSGLAGGTGELFF
TGTGCCAGCAGCTCGGGACTAGCGGGAGGGACCGGGGAGCTGTTTTTT
>many|TRBD2|TRBJ2-5|TRBV7-2
CASTRTSGISETQYF
TGTGCCAGCACCCGGACTAGCGGGATTTCAGAGACCCAGTACTTC
>-|-|TRBJ2-5|TRBV20-1
CSASFGGGQETQYF
TGCAGTGCTAGTTTTGGGGGAGGCCAAGAGACCCAGTACTTC
>many|TRBD2|TRBJ2-1|TRBV5-4
CASSFWTSGNNEQFF
TGTGCCAGCAGCTTTTGGACTAGCGGCAACAATGAGCAGTTCTTC
>-|-|TRBJ2-6|TRBV5-5
CASSLTRANVQTF
TGTGCCAGCAGCCTAACTAGGGCCAACGTCCAGACTTTC
>few|-|TRBJ2-5|TRBV5-6
CASSWLSQIGETQYF
TGTGCCAGCAGCTGGTTATCACAAATCGGGGAGACCCAGTACTTC
>-|-|TRBJ1-1|TRBV29-1
CSVEYAGTFF
TGCAGCGTTGAATATGCCGGGACTTTCTTT
>-|-|TRBJ2-7|TRBV27
CASTQEGEQYF
TGTGCCAGCACCCAAGAGGGGGAGCAGTACTTC
>-|TRBD2|TRBJ2-2|TRBV7-2
CASSITSVSTGELFF
TGTGCCAGCAGCATAACTAGCGTTTCCACCGGGGAGCTGTTTTTT
>many|TRBD2|TRBJ2-7|TRBV28
CASRQAGGGNEQYF
TGTGCCAGCAGGCAAGCGGGGGGCGGAAACGAGCAGTACTTC
>few|-|TRBJ2-7|TRBV19
CATTSESAYEQYF
TGTGCCACTACGTCAGAATCGGCCTACGAGCAGTACTTC
>-|-|TRBJ2-3|TRBV3-1
CASSPWEDSSTDTQYF
TGTGCCAGCAGCCCCTGGGAGGACTCTAGCACAGATACGCAGTATTTT
>few|TRBD2|TRBJ2-4|TRBV13
CASSWTSGGVLAKNIQYF
TGTGCCAGCAGCTGGACTAGCGGGGGGGTCCTAGCCAAAAACATTCAGTACTTC
>-|-|TRBJ2-7|TRBV2
CASKGPISSYEQYF
TGTGCCAGCAAGGGACCTATCAGCTCCTACGAGCAGTACTTC
>few|-|TRBJ2-7|TRBV2
CASKTNQGSYEQYF
TGTGCCAGCAAGACTAACCAGGGGTCCTACGAGCAGTACTTC
>many|-|TRBJ2-7|TRBV20-1
CSAQTDGYEQYF
TGCAGTGCTCAAACCGACGGTTACGAGCAGTACTTC
>-|-|TRBJ2-7|TRBV12-3/TRBV12-4
CASSSKALTYEQYF
TGTGCCAGCAGTTCTAAGGCCTTGACGTACGAGCAGTACTTC
>-|-|TRBJ1-1|TRBV7-2
CASRTGRLEAFF
TGTGCCAGCAGAACTGGACGGTTGGAAGCTTTCTTT
>once|TRBD2|TRBJ2-7|TRBV28
CASSLPAGLSYEQYF
TGTGCCAGCAGTTTACCAGCGGGGCTCTCCTACGAGCAGTACTTC
>-|TRBD2|TRBJ2-3|TRBV29-1
CSVVDRLAGRSTDTPYF
TGCAGCGTTGTGGATCGGCTAGCGGGACGGAGCACAGATACGCCGTATTTT
>few|-|TRBJ1-1|TRBV5-5
CASSLADRSTEAFF
TGTGCCAGCAGCTTGGCTGACAGGAGCACTGAAGCTTTCTTT
>-|-|TRBJ1-5|TRBV15
CATSSQGNGNQPQHF
TGTGCCACCAGCAGCCAGGGCAATGGGAATCAGCCCCAGCATTTT
>few|-|TRBJ2-5|TRBV27
CASSLNPEQETQYF
TGTGCCAGCAGTTTAAATCCCGAGCAAGAGACCCAGTACTTC
>few|-|TRBJ2-5|TRBV7-8
CASSSSPEETQYF
TGTGCCAGCAGCTCATCCCCAGAAGAGACCCAGTACTTC
>-|TRBD1|TRBJ2-7|TRBV13
CASSTRTGKIEQYF
TGTGCCAGCAGCACGAGGACAGGGAAGATCGAGCAGTACTTC
>once|TRBD2|TRBJ2-1|TRBV27
CASRLAGGGPYNEQFF
TGTGCCAGCAGGCTAGCGGGAGGGGGGCCTTACAATGAGCAGTTCTTC
>-|-|TRBJ1-1|TRBV24-1
CATSDLGRDAFF
TGTGCCACCAGTGATTTAGGAAGGGATGCTTTCTTT
>-|TRBD2|TRBJ2-1|TRBV12-3/TRBV12-4
CASKRTSANNEQFF
TGTGCCAGCAAACGGACTAGCGCGAACAATGAGCAGTTCTTC
>-|-|TRBJ1-2|TRBV12-3/TRBV12-4
CASSLRKRVNYGYTF
TGTGCCAGCAGTCTACGCAAGAGAGTTAACTATGGCTACACCTTC
>-|TRBD1|TRBJ2-2|TRBV4-2
CASSTHAGQGGTGELFF
TGTGCCAGCAGCACTCACGCGGGACAGGGCGGCACCGGGGAGCTGTTTTTT
>few|-|TRBJ2-1|TRBV6-5
CASRPGAYGDNEQFF
TGTGCCAGCAGACCCGGGGCCTACGGGGACAATGAGCAGTTCTTC
>many|-|TRBJ2-7|TRBV29-1
CSVEKTGEQYF
TGCAGCGTTGAGAAGACGGGCGAGCAGTACTTC
>few|TRBD1|TRBJ2-7|TRBV2
CASRLRVGDRIYEQYF
TGTGCCAGCAGGTTACGTGTGGGGGACAGGATCTACGAGCAGTACTTC
>-|-|TRBJ1-2|TRBV27
CASSLSYEGPDGYTF
TGTGCCAGCAGTTTATCGTATGAAGGGCCGGATGGCTACACCTTC
>-|-|TRBJ1-5|TRBV19
CASSMGQQPQHF
TGTGCCAGTAGTATGGGTCAGCAGCCCCAGCATTTT
>-|TRBD2|TRBJ2-3|TRBV7-2
CASSLAGGGPSTDTQYF
TGTGCCAGCAGCTTAGCTGGCGGGGGGCCAAGCACAGATACGCAGTATTTT
>few|-|TRBJ2-1|TRBV5-4
CASSPYSDGNEQFF
TGTGCCAGCAGCCCGTACTCGGACGGGAATGAGCAGTTCTTC
>-|TRBD2|TRBJ2-7|TRBV9
CASSADGGGARYYEQYF
TGTGCCAGCAGCGCGGACGGGGGGGGCGCAAGGTACTACGAGCAGTACTTC
>-|-|TRBJ2-2|TRBV5-1
CASSGGTTTPGELFF
TGCGCCAGCAGTGGCGGGACCACCACCCCCGGGGAGCTGTTTTTT
>-|TRBD1|TRBJ1-1|TRBV4-3
CASSQRTGVDTEAFF
TGCGCCAGCAGCCAAAGGACAGGGGTGGACACTGAAGCTTTCTTT
>few|-|TRBJ1-1|TRBV7-2
CASSFQRDTEAFF
TGTGCCAGCAGCTTCCAGAGGGACACTGAAGCTTTCTTT
>few|TRBD2|TRBJ2-1|TRBV24-1
CATSDRLAGVLNEQFF
TGTGCCACCAGTGACCGCCTAGCGGGGGTCCTCAATGAGCAGTTCTTC
>-|-|TRBJ2-5|TRBV6-2/TRBV6-3
CASTTGLLPGAQYF
TGTGCCAGCACTACAGGGCTTCTTCCAGGGGCCCAGTACTTC
>few|-|TRBJ2-3|TRBV20-1
CSARDAQTSDTQYF
TGCAGTGCTAGAGATGCCCAAACCTCAGATACGCAGTATTTT
>-|-|TRBJ1-5|TRBV6-5
CAASRGNNQPQHF
TGTGCCGCTAGTCGGGGGAACAATCAGCCCCAGCATTTT
>many|-|TRBJ1-5|TRBV5-5
CASSLAPRGQPQHF
TGTGCCAGCAGCTTGGCTCCCCGGGGTCAGCCCCAGCATTTT
>few|-|TRBJ1-5|TRBV18
CASSPGVRSNQPQHF
TGTGCCAGCTCACCGGGGGTGAGGAGCAATCAGCCCCAGCATTTT
>few|-|TRBJ2-7|TRBV7-3
CASSLSANYEQYF
TGTGCCAGCAGCTTATCCGCCAACTACGAGCAGTACTTC
>-|-|TRBJ2-5|TRBV3-1
CASSQGLVPETQYF
TGTGCCAGCAGCCAAGGACTAGTTCCGGAGACCCAGTACTTC
>few|TRBD2|TRBJ2-3|TRBV27
CASSLGLTDAGTSGGFLRDTQYF
TGTGCCAGCAGTTTAGGGTTGACAGACGCCGGGACTAGCGGGGGATTTTTGAGAGATACGCAGTATTTT
>few|-|TRBJ1-2|TRBV4-1
CASSQEPPYGYTF
TGCGCCAGCAGCCAAGAACCTCCCTATGGCTACACCTTC
>few|TRBD2|TRBJ2-2|TRBV12-3/TRBV12-4
CASRTGLAIGELFF
TGTGCCAGCAGGACGGGACTAGCAATCGGGGAGCTGTTTTTT
>few|-|TRBJ1-2|TRBV21-1
CASSLPSYYGYTF
TGTGCCAGCAGCCTGCCCTCTTACTATGGCTACACCTTC
>-|-|TRBJ2-5|TRBV27
CASSDAGESQYF
TGTGCCAGCAGCGACGCAGGGGAGTCCCAGTACTTC
>-|-|TRBJ1-2|TRBV20-1
CSASDFQGKENYGYTF
TGCAGTGCTTCCGACTTTCAGGGCAAGGAAAACTATGGCTACACCTTC